Ten or more counts support the clone carrying this T cell receptor beta chain. Its antigen is unknown. These data belong to a study of CD8+CD57+ T cells in acquired aplastic anemia. Study at large: Sorted CD4+ and CD8+ cells gave an average of around 3.3 ug of DNA.

The TCR beta profiling, which covered VDJ combination and CDR3 sequence, was carried out using genomic DNA as the template. From the reads, TCRdb called clonotypes with MiXCR, one entry per CDR3 protein. The data hold about 120,000 distinct CDR3 sequences, with less than 50% observed a single time. Overall study results and limits: Sharing between patients and controls was observed for twenty-nine CD8+ CDR3 sequences.

Whoever was chosen for sequencing had shown CD8+CD57+ cell expansion by flow cytometry. Severe acquired aplastic anemia affected all patients. The study sampled blood from patients who had received no therapy. Sequencing was carried out using sorted CD4+, CD8+, or CD8+CD57+ T cells (not recorded which) from PBMCs. This clonotype originated in a human donor with aplastic anemia.

This chain's CDR3 is CASSPGEANYGYTF. In DNA form, the CDR3 reads TGTGCCAGCAGTCCTGGGGAGGCTAACTATGGCTACACCTTC. The chain is built from TRBV6-1 and TRBJ1-2; no firm D call. The CDR3 consists of 14 residues. The germline V gene encodes CDR1 MNHNS and CDR2 SASEGT. Trimming removed 5 bases from V and 0 bases from J, with 10 bases in between.